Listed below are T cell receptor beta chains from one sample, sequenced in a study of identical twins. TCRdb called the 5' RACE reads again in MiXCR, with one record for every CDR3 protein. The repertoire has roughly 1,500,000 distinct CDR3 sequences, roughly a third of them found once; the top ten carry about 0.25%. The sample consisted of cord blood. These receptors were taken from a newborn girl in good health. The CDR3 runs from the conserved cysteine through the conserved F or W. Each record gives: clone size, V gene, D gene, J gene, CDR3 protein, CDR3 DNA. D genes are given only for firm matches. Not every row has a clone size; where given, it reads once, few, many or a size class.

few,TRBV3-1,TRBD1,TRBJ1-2,CASSLRQGRDGYTF,TGTGCCAGCAGCCTTCGACAGGGAAGAGATGGCTACACCTTC
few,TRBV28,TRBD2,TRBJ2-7,CASSPVGSGSSYEQYF,TGTGCCAGCAGCCCTGTTGGTAGCGGGAGTTCCTACGAGCAGTACTTC
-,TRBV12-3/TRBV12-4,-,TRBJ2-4,CASSSTDRNIQYF,TGTGCCAGCAGTTCGACCGACAGAAACATTCAGTACTTC
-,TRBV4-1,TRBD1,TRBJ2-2,CASSQTGVGELFF,TGCGCCAGCAGCCAAACAGGGGTCGGGGAGCTGTTTTTT
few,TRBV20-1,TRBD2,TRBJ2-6,CSISSGSVANVLTF,TGCAGTATATCTAGCGGGTCTGTGGCCAACGTCCTGACTTTC
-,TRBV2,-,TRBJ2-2,CASSWDSNTGELFF,TGTGCCAGCTCCTGGGACTCGAACACCGGGGAGCTGTTTTTT
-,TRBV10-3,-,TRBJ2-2,CAISEDTGELFF,TGTGCCATCAGTGAGGACACCGGGGAGCTGTTTTTT
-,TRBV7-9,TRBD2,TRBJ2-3,CASSLVERGCADTQYF,TGTGCCAGCAGCTTAGTCGAGCGGGGGTGCGCAGATACGCAGTATTTT
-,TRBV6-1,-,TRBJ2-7,CASKGVGYEQYF,TGTGCCAGCAAGGGAGTCGGCTACGAGCAGTACTTC
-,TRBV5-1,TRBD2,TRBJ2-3,CASSLDNRRGVYTDTQYF,TGCGCCAGCAGCTTGGATAATAGGCGGGGGGTCTACACAGATACGCAGTATTTT
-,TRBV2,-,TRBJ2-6,CASSAGTRISGANVLTF,TGTGCCAGCAGTGCGGGGACACGGATCTCTGGGGCCAACGTCCTGACTTTC
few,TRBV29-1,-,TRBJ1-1,CSVQDNTEAFF,TGCAGCGTGCAGGACAACACTGAAGCTTTCTTT
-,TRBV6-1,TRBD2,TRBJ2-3,CASSPSGRARSTDTQYF,TGTGCCAGCAGTCCGAGCGGGAGGGCCCGGAGCACAGATACGCAGTATTTT
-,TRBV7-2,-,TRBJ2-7,CASSSSRQASYEQYF,TGTGCCAGCAGCTCCTCCCGCCAGGCCTCCTACGAGCAGTACTTC
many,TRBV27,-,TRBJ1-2,CASSLTNNYGYTF,TGTGCCAGCAGTTTGACAAATAACTATGGCTACACCTTC
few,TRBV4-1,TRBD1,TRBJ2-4,CASSQRGLAKNIQYF,TGCGCCAGCAGCCAAAGGGGGCTAGCCAAAAACATTCAGTACTTC
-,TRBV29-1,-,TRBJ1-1,CSVSTRRSLAEAFF,TGCAGCGTTTCCACCCGGAGGAGTCTCGCTGAAGCTTTCTTT
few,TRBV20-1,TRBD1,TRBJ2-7,CSAKPTQGAAYEQYF,TGCAGTGCTAAGCCAACTCAGGGGGCAGCCTACGAGCAGTACTTC
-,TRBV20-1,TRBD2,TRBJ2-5,CSAARLARNNEQYF,TGCAGTGCGGCCCGACTAGCGAGAAACAATGAGCAGTACTTC
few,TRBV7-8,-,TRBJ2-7,CASSLGVRGTYEQYF,TGTGCCAGCAGCTTAGGTGTCCGTGGGACCTACGAGCAGTACTTC
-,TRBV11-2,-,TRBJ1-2,CASSLPSGSYGYTF,TGTGCCAGCAGCCTCCCGAGCGGCTCCTATGGCTACACCTTC
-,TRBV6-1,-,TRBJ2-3,CASSVRTSDTQYF,TGTGCCAGCAGTGTTCGGACCTCAGATACGCAGTATTTT
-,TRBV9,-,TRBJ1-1,CASSGSSRGYTEAFF,TGTGCCAGCAGCGGGTCCTCCCGGGGGTACACTGAAGCTTTCTTT
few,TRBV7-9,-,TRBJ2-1,CASSLSDAYNEQFF,TGTGCCAGCAGCTTATCTGACGCCTACAATGAGCAGTTCTTC
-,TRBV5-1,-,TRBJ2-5,CASSLASNLGETQYF,TGCGCCAGCAGCTTGGCTAGCAATTTAGGAGAGACCCAGTACTTC
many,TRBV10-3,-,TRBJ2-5,CAISGSRGTQYF,TGTGCCATCAGTGGAAGCAGGGGGACCCAGTACTTC
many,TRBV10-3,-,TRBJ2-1,CAIMSGNEQFF,TGTGCCATCATGTCTGGCAATGAGCAGTTCTTC
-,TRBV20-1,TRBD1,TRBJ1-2,CSADGTGYGYTF,TGCAGTGCAGATGGGACAGGCTATGGCTACACCTTC
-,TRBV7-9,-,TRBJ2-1,CASSSRLVGSYNEQFF,TGTGCCAGCAGCTCCCGACTAGTCGGCTCCTACAATGAGCAGTTCTTC
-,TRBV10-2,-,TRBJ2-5,CASSAVLGKETQYF,TGCGCCAGCAGTGCGGTATTAGGTAAAGAGACCCAGTACTTC
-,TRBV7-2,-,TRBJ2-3,CASSRRTGKTADTQYF,TGTGCCAGCAGCCGTCGGACGGGAAAGACAGCAGATACGCAGTATTTT
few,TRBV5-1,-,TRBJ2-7,CASRPGTTTYEQYF,TGCGCCAGCAGGCCGGGGACAACAACCTACGAGCAGTACTTC
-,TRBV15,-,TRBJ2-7,CATSRDKFGVTDYEQYF,TGTGCCACCAGCAGAGATAAGTTCGGAGTGACCGACTACGAGCAGTACTTC
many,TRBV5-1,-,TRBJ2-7,CASSILTSRFSYEQYF,TGCGCCAGCAGCATACTAACTAGCCGATTCTCCTACGAGCAGTACTTC
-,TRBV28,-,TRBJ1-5,CASSSGHYSNQPQHF,TGTGCCAGCAGTTCCGGACACTATAGCAATCAGCCCCAGCATTTT